A single sample gave rise to the 4 T cell receptor beta chains below, sequenced in a study of somatic mutations in cytotoxic T cells in rheumatoid arthritis. Assay used: immunoSEQ multiplex PCR; TCRdb lists only in-frame clones, some missing. The profile shows about 2,000 clones, 85% of them singletons. The sample taken for sequencing was CD8+ T cells sorted from blood. These receptors were taken from a man aged 60 to 75 with rheumatoid arthritis.

This chain connects TRBV27 to TRBJ1-1; D is possibly TRBD1 (6 bases). The length of the CDR3 is 14 residues. Trimming left V 6 bases short and J 5 bases short, with 16 bases between. Germline V CDR1 and CDR2: MNHEY, SMNVEV (reference sequence). Here the CDR3 reads CASRASGEGTEAFF. Written as DNA, the CDR3 is TGTGCCAGCAGGGCGTCAGGGGAGGGTACTGAAGCTTTCTTT.

This clone has more than one count but fewer than ten. This chain joins TRBV6-5 and TRBJ1-5; D is ambiguous. Germline V gives CDR1 MNHEY, CDR2 SVGAGI. This CDR3 region has 15 residues. Between the trimmed V and J ends, which lost 2 bases and 0 bases, there was a span of 8 bases. As DNA, the CDR3 is TGTGCCAGCAGTTACAACAGATATAGCAATCAGCCCCAGCATTTT. Protein sequence: CASSYNRYSNQPQHF.

This clone came up a few times. The chain carries TRBV7-6 and TRBJ1-2; 8 positions match TRBD1. The CDR3 has 15 amino acids. The ends lost 5 bases at V and 6 bases at J; junction bases unmatched: 11. The germline V gene encodes CDR1 SGHVS and CDR2 FNYEAQ. CDR3 in amino acids: CASSPEQGGFNGYTF. CDR3 in DNA: TGTGCCAGCAGCCCCGAACAGGGGGGATTTAATGGCTACACCTTC.

The chain joins TRBV11-2 to TRBJ2-3; TRBD1 agrees at 9 bases. This CDR3 region has 15 residues. CDR1 and CDR2 (germline): SGHAT, FQNNGV. The V segment lost 3 bases and the J segment 2 bases; nucleotides outside the gene matches: 3. The CDR3: CASSFGTGITDTQYF. CDR3 DNA sequence: TGTGCCAGCAGCTTCGGGACAGGGATCACAGATACGCAGTATTTT.